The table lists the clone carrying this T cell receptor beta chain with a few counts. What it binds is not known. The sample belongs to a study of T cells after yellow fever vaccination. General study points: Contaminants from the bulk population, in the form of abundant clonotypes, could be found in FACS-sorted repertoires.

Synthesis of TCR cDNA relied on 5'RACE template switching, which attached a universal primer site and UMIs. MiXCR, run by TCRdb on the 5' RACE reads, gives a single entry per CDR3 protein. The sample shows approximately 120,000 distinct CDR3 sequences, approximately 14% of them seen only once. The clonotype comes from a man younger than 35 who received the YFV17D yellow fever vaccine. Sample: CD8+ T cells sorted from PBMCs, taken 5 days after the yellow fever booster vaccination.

The CDR3 coding sequence is TGCGCCAGCAGCCCGACCCCTCGGGGTACTGAAGCTTTCTTT. This sequence encodes CASSPTPRGTEAFF. The chain is built from TRBV4-1 and TRBJ1-1; no reliable D call. This CDR3 has 14 amino acids. Trimming pared 4 bases from V and 5 bases from J, leaving 14 bases between. CDR1 and CDR2 from the germline V gene are MGHRA and YSYEKL.